The 9 T cell receptor beta chains below were found in one sample sequenced in a study of CD8 T cells in ankylosing spondylitis (dated by TCRdb to 2017 to 2019). The protocol used for the library was 5' RACE. The reads were generated on an Illumina MiSeq. TCRdb trimmed the raw reads at Q25, called clones with MiXCR and kept productive beta chains. Entries that share a CDR3 protein sequence are merged under the most common genes and DNA. Within this sample are about 23,000 distinct CDR3 sequences, with about a sixth of them counted one time only. The ten largest clones represent 25% to 30% of the sample. The sequencing sample was made of blood. These receptors all come from a male donor with ankylosing spondylitis or in good health (not recorded which).

In this sample, this clonotype turned up many times. The V call is TRBV5-1, the J call TRBJ2-3; weak D call: TRBD2 (5 bases). Germline CDR1 SGHRS, CDR2 YFSETQ. V lost 5 bases to trimming and J lost 6 bases, with 13 bases between them. The CDR3 extends over 13 amino acids. CDR3 sequence reads: CASSPLAVDTQYF. The CDR3 coding sequence is TGCGCCAGCAGTCCGCTAGCTGTGGATACGCAGTATTTT.

The chain carries TRBV21-1 and TRBJ2-5; TRBD2, the table's D call, lacks a check against the DNA. TRBV21-1 is a recognized pseudogene. The CDR3 is 17 amino acids. CDR3 sequence (DNA): TGTGCCAGCAGCAAAGGGAAACTAGCGGGGGCCCGAGAGACCCAGTACTTC. Protein product: CASSKGKLAGARETQYF.

The sample holds many counts of this clonotype. The chain combines TRBV25-1 with TRBJ2-1; perhaps TRBD2 as D (5 bases). This CDR3 region has 11 residues. Trimming removed 2 bases from V and 9 bases from J, with 5 bases in between. Germline V gene data show CDR1 as MGHDK and CDR2 as SYGVNS. CDR3 nucleotide sequence: TGTGCCAGCAGTGAAGGGAGTGAGCAGTTCTTC. As protein: CASSEGSEQFF.

This clonotype has a handful of counts. This chain links TRBV5-1 with TRBJ2-6; the D is unclear. The V and J ends lost 2 bases and 0 bases respectively, with 3 bases between them. The CDR3 extends over 14 amino acids. The germline V gene encodes CDR1 SGHRS and CDR2 YFSETQ. In DNA form, the CDR3 reads TGCGCCAGCAGCTTTTCCTCTGGGGCCAACGTCCTGACTTTC. Residues: CASSFSSGANVLTF. The complete variable domain, with remaining parts taken from reference TRBV5-1 and TRBJ2-6, reads KAGVTQTPRYLIKTRGQQVTLSCSPISGHRSVSWYQQTPGQGLQFLFEYFSETQRNKGNFPGRFSGRQFSNSRSEMNVSTLELGDSALYLCASSFSSGANVLTFGAGSRLTVL.

This chain links TRBV6-2 or TRBV6-3 with TRBJ2-1; no clear D. Trimming took 0 bases from V and 8 from J, leaving 5 bases between them. The CDR3 consists of 12 residues. Germline assignment: CDR1 MNHEY and CDR2 SVGEGT. Written as DNA, the CDR3 is TGTGCCAGCAGTTACTCAGGGTATGAGCAGTTCTTC. Protein: CASSYSGYEQFF.

This clonotype appeared a few times. The chain uses TRBV23-1 and TRBJ2-1, with 7 bases matching TRBD2. TRBV23-1 is reported as an ORF; its role is uncertain. With V trimmed by 10 bases and J by 1 base, 7 bases remained unmatched. This CDR3 contains 14 residues. CDR3 sequence reads: CATNLGGSYNEQFF. The CDR3 nucleotides are TGCGCCACCAATCTCGGGGGGTCCTACAATGAGCAGTTCTTC.

There are many counts of this clonotype. The chain has TRBV19 and TRBJ2-6; D is undetermined. From germline, CDR1 is LNHDA and CDR2 SQIVND (reference sequence). V lost 5 bases, J lost 2 bases, and 7 bases lay in between. The CDR3 extends over 14 amino acids. CDR3 protein: CASSLVAGANVLTF. In DNA form, the CDR3 reads TGTGCCAGTAGTTTGGTAGCTGGGGCCAACGTCCTGACTTTC.

The chain links TRBV20-1 to TRBJ2-3; 10 bases are shared with TRBD2. V shed 0 bases and J 0 bases; nucleotides not matched to a gene: 6. From germline, CDR1 is DFQATT and CDR2 SNEGSKA (reference sequence). The CDR3 runs to 17 residues. This CDR3 reads CSARDALSGGSTDTQYF. CDR3 sequence (DNA): TGCAGTGCTAGAGATGCCCTTAGCGGGGGGAGCACAGATACGCAGTATTTT.

This clonotype was detected ten times or more. This sequence joins TRBV6-5 and TRBJ1-1; 9 bases map to TRBD1. The germline V gene encodes CDR1 MNHEY and CDR2 SVGAGI. The V segment lost 4 bases and the J segment 5 bases; nucleotides outside the gene matches: 8. The CDR3 has 15 residues. In DNA, the CDR3 is TGTGCCAGCAGTTCCCCGGGACAGGGCTTAACTGAAGCTTTCTTT. This sequence encodes CASSSPGQGLTEAFF.